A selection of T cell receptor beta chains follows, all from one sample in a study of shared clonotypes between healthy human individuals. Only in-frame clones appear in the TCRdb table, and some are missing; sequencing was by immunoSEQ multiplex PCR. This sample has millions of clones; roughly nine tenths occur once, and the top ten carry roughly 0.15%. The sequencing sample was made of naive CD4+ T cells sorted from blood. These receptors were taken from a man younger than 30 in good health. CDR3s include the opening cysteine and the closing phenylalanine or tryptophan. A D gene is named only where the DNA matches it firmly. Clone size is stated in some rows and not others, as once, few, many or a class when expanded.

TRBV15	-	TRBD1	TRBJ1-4	TGTGCCACCAGCAGAGCCGCCGGGACAGGGTTGGGAGAAAAACTGTTTTTT	CATSRAAGTGLGEKLFF
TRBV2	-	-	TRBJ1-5	TGTGCCAGCAGGAGGGAAAATCAGCCCCAGCATTTT	CASRRENQPQHF
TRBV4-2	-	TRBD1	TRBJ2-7	TGTGCCAGCAGCCAAAAAACAAGATACGGAGGGACAGGGGGATCCTACGAGCAGTACTTC	CASSQKTRYGGTGGSYEQYF
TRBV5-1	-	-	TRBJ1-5	TGCGCCAGCAGCTTAGACATCAATCAGCCCCAGCATTTT	CASSLDINQPQHF
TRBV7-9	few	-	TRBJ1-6	TGTGCCAGCAGCCGTGAGGGGTGGTCACCCCTCCACTTT	CASSREGWSPLHF
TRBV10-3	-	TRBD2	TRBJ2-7	TGTGCCAGCAGTGAAAAGGAAGGAGCGGGAGGATACGAGCAGTACTTC	CASSEKEGAGGYEQYF
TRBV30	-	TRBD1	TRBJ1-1	TGTGCCTGGAGAAGGACAGGGGGCGTCCCTGAAGCTTTCTTT	CAWRRTGGVPEAFF
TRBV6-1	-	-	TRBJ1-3	TGTGCCAGCAGTGCGGACAGAAGCTCTGGAAACACCATATATTTT	CASSADRSSGNTIYF
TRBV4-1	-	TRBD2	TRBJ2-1	TGCGCCAGCAGCCAAGAAGAGCGGACTAGCGGGAACGGGGAGCAGTTCTTC	CASSQEERTSGNGEQFF
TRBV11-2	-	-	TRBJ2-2	TGTGCCAGCAGCCTTGGACAGAACACCGGGGAGCTGTTTTTT	CASSLGQNTGELFF
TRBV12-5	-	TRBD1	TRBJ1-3	TGTGCTAGTGGTTTGGTACTGGGGAGGGGGCTCGACACCATATATTTT	CASGLVLGRGLDTIYF
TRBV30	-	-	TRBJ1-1	TGTGCCTGGAGCCTCGATTTGAACACTGAAGCTTTCTTT	CAWSLDLNTEAFF
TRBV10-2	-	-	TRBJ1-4	TGCGCCAGCAGTGATGGGGGGGCAGGGAATAATGAAAAACTGTTTTTT	CASSDGGAGNNEKLFF
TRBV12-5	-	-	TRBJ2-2	TGTGCTAGTGGGTACGGCTCCGGGGAGCTGTTTTTT	CASGYGSGELFF
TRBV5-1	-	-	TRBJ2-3	TGCGCCAGCAGCTCCACGGGGGTGGGGACAGATACGCAGTATTTT	CASSSTGVGTDTQYF
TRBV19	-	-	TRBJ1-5	TGTGCCAGTAAAGCGGGCAATCAGCCCCAGCATTTT	CASKAGNQPQHF
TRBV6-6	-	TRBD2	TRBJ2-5	TGTGCCAGCAGTCTAGCGGGAGAGGTGGGGGAGACCCAGTACTTC	CASSLAGEVGETQYF
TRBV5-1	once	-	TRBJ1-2	TGCGCCAGCAGCTTGGAGTGGGAGGGAAGGGTGAATGGCTACACCTTC	CASSLEWEGRVNGYTF
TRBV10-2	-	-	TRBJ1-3	TGCGCCAGCAGTGTCAGCTCTGGAAACACCATATATTTT	CASSVSSGNTIYF
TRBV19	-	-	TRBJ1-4	TGTGCCAGTAGGCAGGGTCCAACTAATGAAAAACTGTTTTTT	CASRQGPTNEKLFF
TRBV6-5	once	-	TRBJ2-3	TGTGCCAGCAAAGAGACAGCAAACACAGATACGCAGTATTTT	CASKETANTDTQYF
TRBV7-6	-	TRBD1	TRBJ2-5	TGTGCCAGCTCACAGGGGGCGGGGGAGACCCAGTACTTC	CASSQGAGETQYF
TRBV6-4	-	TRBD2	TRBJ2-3	TGTGCCAGCAGTGACTATGGGGGGGGCACAGATACGCAGTATTTT	CASSDYGGGTDTQYF
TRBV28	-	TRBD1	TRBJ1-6	TGTGCCAGCAGTTCCAGGGACAGGGGGCTCTATAATTCACCCCTCCACTTT	CASSSRDRGLYNSPLHF
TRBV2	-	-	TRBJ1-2	TGTGCCAGCAGATACTTAGGCGGCTATGGCTACACCTTC	CASRYLGGYGYTF
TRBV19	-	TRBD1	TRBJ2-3	TGTGCCACCATGAGGACAGGGCTATTAATAGATACGCAGTATTTT	CATMRTGLLIDTQYF